This T cell receptor beta chain was sequenced during a study of T-cell memory formation after mild COVID-19. This clonotype was recorded at least ten times. V shed 5 bases and J shed 3 bases, with 20 bases lying between them. The CDR3 totals 17 residues. Per the germline V gene, CDR1 is MNHEY and CDR2 is SMNVEV (reference sequence). TCRdb re-derived calls from the 5' RACE reads in MiXCR, one entry per CDR3 protein. The table has about 350,000 distinct CDR3 sequences, roughly 20% seen once; the top ten hold around a fifth. The sequence was collected from a man aged 18 to 29 who had mild COVID-19 (a few samples of this study predate the infection). Cell type and time point are not known. The V and J genes are TRBV27 and TRBJ2-1; weak D call: TRBD2 (7 bases). Sequencing used PBMCs or a T cell subset sorted from them (not recorded which). The CDR3 here is CASSQSLGGAVYNEQFF. In nucleotides, the CDR3 is TGTGCCAGCAGTCAATCTTTGGGGGGGGCCGTCTACAATGAGCAGTTCTTC.